Each of the 2 T cell receptor beta chains below was sequenced from the same sample in a study of blood T cells in healthy people across ages. Combining a sample-barcoded 5' primer with a J-beta primer mix, a second PCR ran for 7 to 11 cycles. TCRdb re-called the 5' RACE reads through MiXCR, storing one row per CDR3 protein. The sample yields 1,500,000 or so distinct CDR3 sequences, almost 60% seen once. Sequenced material: blood. The receptors here all came from a man aged 18 to 29 in good health.

Only a few counts were recorded for this clonotype. The chain recombines TRBV7-9 with TRBJ2-7; 12 nucleotides align to TRBD2. CDR3 size: 17 residues. Germline V gene data show CDR1 as SEHNR and CDR2 as FQNEAQ (reference sequence). V lost 5 bases, J lost 2 bases, and 10 bases stayed unmatched. Here the CDR3 DNA reads TGTGCCAGCAGCCAACTCCAGACTAGCGGGAGACCCTACGAGCAGTACTTC. Translating gives CASSQLQTSGRPYEQYF. Drawing the rest from reference TRBV7-9 and TRBJ2-7, the complete variable domain is DTGVSQNPRHKITKRGQNVTFRCDPISEHNRLYWYRQTLGQGPEFLTYFQNEAQLEKSRLLSDRFSAERPKGSFSTLEIQRTEQGDSAMYLCASSQLQTSGRPYEQYFGPGTRLTVT.

The chain uses TRBV3-1 and TRBJ2-7, with D tentatively TRBD1 (6 bases). The CDR3 is made up of 17 amino acids. Trimming removed 0 bases at V and 3 bases at J, with 18 bases between. The germline V gene encodes CDR1 LGHDT and CDR2 YNNKEL (reference sequence). The CDR3 DNA reads TGTGCCAGCAGCCAAGACTCTGTGAGGGGGTGGATCTACGAGCAGTACTTC. This codes for CASSQDSVRGWIYEQYF.